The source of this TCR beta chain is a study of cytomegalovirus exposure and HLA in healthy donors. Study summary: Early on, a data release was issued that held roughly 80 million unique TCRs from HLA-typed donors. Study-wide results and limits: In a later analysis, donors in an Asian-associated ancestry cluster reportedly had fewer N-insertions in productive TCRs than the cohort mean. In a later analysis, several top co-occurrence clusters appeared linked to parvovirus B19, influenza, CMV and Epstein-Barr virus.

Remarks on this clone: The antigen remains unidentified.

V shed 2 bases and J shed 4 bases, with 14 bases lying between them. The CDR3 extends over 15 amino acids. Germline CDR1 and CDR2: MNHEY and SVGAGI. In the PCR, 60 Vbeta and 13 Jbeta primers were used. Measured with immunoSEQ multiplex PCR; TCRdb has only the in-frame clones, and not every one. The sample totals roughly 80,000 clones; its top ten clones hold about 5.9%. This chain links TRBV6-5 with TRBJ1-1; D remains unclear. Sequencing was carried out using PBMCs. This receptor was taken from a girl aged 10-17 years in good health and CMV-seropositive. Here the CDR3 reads CASSYDSAAITEAFF. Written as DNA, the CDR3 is TGTGCCAGCAGTTACGATTCGGCGGCGATCACTGAAGCTTTCTTT.